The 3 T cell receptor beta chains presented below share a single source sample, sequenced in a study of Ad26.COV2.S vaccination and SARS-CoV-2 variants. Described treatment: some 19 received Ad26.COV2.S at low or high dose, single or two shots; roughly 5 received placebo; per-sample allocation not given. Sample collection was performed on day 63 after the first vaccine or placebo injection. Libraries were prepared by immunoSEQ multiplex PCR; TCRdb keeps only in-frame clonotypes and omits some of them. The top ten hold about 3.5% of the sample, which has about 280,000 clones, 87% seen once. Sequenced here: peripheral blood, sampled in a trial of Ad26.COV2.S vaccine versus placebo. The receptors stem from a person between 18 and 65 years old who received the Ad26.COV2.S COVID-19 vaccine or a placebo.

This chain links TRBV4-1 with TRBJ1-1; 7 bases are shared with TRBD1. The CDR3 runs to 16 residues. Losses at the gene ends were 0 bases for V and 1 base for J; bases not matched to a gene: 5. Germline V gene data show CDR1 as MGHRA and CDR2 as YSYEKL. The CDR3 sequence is CASSQDIQGSNTEAFF. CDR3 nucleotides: TGCGCCAGCAGCCAAGACATACAGGGGTCGAACACTGAAGCTTTCTTT.

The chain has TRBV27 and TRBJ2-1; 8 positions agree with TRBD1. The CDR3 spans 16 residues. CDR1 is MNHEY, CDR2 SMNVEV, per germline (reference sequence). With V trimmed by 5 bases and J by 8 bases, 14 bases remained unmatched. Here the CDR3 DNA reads TGTGCCAGCAGTCCCCCAGCTAGGGACAGGACCGATGAGCAGTTCTTC. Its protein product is CASSPPARDRTDEQFF.

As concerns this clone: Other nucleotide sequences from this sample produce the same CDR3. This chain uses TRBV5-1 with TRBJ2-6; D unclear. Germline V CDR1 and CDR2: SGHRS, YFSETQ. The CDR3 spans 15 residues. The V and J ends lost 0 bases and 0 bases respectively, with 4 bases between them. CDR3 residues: CASSLGSSGANVLTF. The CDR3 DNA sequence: TGCGCCAGCAGCTTGGGGAGCTCTGGGGCCAACGTCCTGACTTTC.